This T cell receptor (beta chain) was recovered during a study of T cell changes during pregnancy in multiple sclerosis. TCRdb's copy holds only in-frame clones and misses some; the assay was immunoSEQ multiplex PCR. The table has about 59,000 clones, approximately 87% seen once; the top ten hold approximately 5%. Germline CDR1 SGHTA, CDR2 FQGNSA. The CDR3 sequence is 13 residues long. Trimming stripped 1 base from V and 7 bases from J, with 10 bases between. The V and J genes are TRBV7-2 and TRBJ1-1; possible D gene TRBD1, 6 bases. Sequencing was performed on peripheral blood from another person, used as feeder cells. This clonotype was obtained from a human donor whose cells served as feeder cells for cultures in a pregnancy study. The CDR3 sequence: CASSLVGGYEAFF. In nucleotides, the CDR3 is TGTGCCAGCAGCTTAGTAGGGGGGTATGAAGCTTTCTTT.